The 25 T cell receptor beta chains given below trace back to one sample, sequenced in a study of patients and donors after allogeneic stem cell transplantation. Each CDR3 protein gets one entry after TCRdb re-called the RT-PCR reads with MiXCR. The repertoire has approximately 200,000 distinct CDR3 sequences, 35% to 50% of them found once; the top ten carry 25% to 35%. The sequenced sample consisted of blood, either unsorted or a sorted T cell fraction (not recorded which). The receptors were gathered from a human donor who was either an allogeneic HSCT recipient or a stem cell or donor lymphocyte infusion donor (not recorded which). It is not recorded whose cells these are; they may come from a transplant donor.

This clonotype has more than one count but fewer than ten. The CDR3 loop is CASTSWGSYNSPLHF. The CDR3 bases are TGTGCCAGCACCTCCTGGGGCTCCTATAATTCACCCCTCCACTTT. The V call is TRBV28, the J call TRBJ1-6; no reliable D call. The V end was cut by 7 bases, the J end by 0 bases, with 10 bases between. Per the germline V gene, CDR1 is MDHEN and CDR2 is SYDVKM. CDR3 length equals 15 residues.

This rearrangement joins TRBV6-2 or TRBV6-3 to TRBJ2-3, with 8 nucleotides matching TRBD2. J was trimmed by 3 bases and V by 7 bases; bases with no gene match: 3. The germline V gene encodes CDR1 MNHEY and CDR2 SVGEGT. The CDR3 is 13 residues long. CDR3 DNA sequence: TGTGCCAGCACGGGAGGGCGGACAGATACGCAGTATTTT. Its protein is CASTGGRTDTQYF.

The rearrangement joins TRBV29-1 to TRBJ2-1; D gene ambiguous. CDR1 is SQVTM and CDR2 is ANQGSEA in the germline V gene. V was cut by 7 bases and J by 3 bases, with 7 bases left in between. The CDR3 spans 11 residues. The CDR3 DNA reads TGCAGCGCGGCCAGCTACAATGAGCAGTTCTTC. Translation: CSAASYNEQFF.

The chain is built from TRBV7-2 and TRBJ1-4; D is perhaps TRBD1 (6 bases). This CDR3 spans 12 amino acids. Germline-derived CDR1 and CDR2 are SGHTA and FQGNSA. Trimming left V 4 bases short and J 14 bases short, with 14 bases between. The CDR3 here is CASSSTGKGLFF. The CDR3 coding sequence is TGTGCCAGCAGCTCCACAGGGAAGGGCCTGTTTTTT.

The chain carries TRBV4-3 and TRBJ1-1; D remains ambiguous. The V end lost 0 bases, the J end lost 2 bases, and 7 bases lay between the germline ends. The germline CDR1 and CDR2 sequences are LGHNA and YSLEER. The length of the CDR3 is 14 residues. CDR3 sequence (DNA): TGCGCCAGCAGCCAAGATATGACAAACACTGAAGCTTTCTTT. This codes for CASSQDMTNTEAFF.

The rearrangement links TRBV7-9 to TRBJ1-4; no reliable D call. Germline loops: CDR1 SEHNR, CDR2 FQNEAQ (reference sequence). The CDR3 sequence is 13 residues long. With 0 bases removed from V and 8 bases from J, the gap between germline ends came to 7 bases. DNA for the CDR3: TGTGCCAGCAGCTTAGCGGCGGTGGAAAAACTGTTTTTT. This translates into CASSLAAVEKLFF.

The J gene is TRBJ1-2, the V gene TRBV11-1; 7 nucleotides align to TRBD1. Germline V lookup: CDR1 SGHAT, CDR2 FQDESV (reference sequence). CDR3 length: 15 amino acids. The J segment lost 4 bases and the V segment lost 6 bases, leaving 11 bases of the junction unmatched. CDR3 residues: CASSLPGQHLYGYTF. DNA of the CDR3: TGTGCCAGCAGTTTACCGGGACAGCACCTCTATGGCTACACCTTC.

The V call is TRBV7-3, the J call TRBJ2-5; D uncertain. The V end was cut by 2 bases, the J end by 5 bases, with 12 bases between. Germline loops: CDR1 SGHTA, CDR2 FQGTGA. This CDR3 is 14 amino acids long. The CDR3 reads CASSLGLPGETQYF. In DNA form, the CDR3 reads TGTGCCAGCAGCTTAGGGTTGCCCGGGGAGACCCAGTACTTC. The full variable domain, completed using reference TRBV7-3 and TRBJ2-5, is GAGVSQTPSNKVTEKGKYVELRCDPISGHTALYWYRQSLGQGPEFLIYFQGTGAADDSGLPNDRFFAVRPEGSVSTLKIQRTERGDSAVYLCASSLGLPGETQYFGPGTRLLVL.

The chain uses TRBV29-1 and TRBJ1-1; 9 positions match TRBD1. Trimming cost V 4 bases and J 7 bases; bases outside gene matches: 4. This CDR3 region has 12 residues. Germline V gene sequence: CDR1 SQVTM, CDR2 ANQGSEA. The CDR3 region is CSVGGQGYEAFF. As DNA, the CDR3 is TGCAGCGTTGGGGGACAGGGTTATGAAGCTTTCTTT.

CDR3 in amino acids: CASSFQGEFSYGYTF. CDR3 nucleotide sequence: TGTGCCAGCAGTTTTCAGGGAGAGTTTAGCTATGGCTACACCTTC. This chain uses TRBV12-3 or TRBV12-4 with TRBJ1-2; TRBD1 might be the D (5 bases). Trimming took off 3 bases at V and 4 bases at J, with 15 bases between the two ends. The CDR3 has 15 residues.

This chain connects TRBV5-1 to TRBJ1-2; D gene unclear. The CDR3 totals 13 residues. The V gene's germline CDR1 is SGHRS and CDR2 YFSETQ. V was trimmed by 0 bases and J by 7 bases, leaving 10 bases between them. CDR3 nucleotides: TGCGCCAGCAGCTTGGAGGCAGGTGGTGGCTACACCTTC. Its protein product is CASSLEAGGGYTF. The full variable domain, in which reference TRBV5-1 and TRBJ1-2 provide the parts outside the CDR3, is KAGVTQTPRYLIKTRGQQVTLSCSPISGHRSVSWYQQTPGQGLQFLFEYFSETQRNKGNFPGRFSGRQFSNSRSEMNVSTLELGDSALYLCASSLEAGGGYTFGSGTRLTVV.

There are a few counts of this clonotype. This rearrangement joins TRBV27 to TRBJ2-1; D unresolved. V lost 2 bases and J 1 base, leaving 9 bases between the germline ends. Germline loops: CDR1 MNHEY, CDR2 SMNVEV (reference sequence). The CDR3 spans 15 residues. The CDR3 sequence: CASSLLAPSYNEQFF. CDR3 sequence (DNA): TGTGCCAGCAGTTTACTGGCCCCTTCCTACAATGAGCAGTTCTTC.

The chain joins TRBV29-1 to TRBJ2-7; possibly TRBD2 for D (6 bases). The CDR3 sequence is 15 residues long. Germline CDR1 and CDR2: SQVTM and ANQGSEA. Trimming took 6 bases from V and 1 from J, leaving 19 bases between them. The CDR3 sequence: CSVRLEGGNSYEQYF. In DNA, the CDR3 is TGCAGCGTCCGTCTGGAGGGAGGCAATTCCTACGAGCAGTACTTC.

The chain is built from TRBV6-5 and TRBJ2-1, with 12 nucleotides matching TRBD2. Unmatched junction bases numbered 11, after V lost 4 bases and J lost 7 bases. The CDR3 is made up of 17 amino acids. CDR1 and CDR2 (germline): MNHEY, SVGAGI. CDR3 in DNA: TGTGCCAGCAGTTCCTCACCTTCCGGACTAGCGGGGAATGAGCAGTTCTTC. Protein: CASSSSPSGLAGNEQFF.

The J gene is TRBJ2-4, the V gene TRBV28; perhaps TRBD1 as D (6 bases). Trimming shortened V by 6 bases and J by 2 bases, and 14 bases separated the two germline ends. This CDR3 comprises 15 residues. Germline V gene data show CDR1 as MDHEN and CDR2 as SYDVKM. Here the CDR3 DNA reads TGTGCCAGCAGAACTGAAGGACAGACCAAAAACATTCAGTACTTC. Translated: CASRTEGQTKNIQYF.

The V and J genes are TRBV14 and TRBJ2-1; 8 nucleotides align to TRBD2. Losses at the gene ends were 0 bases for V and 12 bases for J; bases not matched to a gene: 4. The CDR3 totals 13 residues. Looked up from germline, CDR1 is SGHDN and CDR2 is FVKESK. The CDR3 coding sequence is TGTGCCAGCAGCCAAGATACGGGGGGGAGGCAGTTCTTC. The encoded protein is CASSQDTGGRQFF.

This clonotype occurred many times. The CDR3 loop reads CASSLEASAFF. CDR3 bases: TGTGCCAGCAGCTTAGAGGCGTCCGCTTTCTTT. The chain has TRBV11-2 and TRBJ1-1, with D hard to call. The CDR3 contains 11 residues. Germline CDR1 reads SGHAT; CDR2 reads FQNNGV. The V end lost 0 bases, the J end lost 11 bases, and 7 bases lay between the germline ends.

For the CDR3, the DNA is TGTGCCAGCAGCGTAGACTACAATGAGCAGTTCTTC. The encoded protein is CASSVDYNEQFF. The chain links TRBV9 to TRBJ2-1; D not resolved. V dropped 0 bases and J dropped 3 bases, with 1 base sitting between them. The CDR3 sequence is 12 residues long. Germline V gene data show CDR1 as SGDLS and CDR2 as YYNGEE. Looking up the rest from reference TRBV9 and TRBJ2-1 gives the full variable domain: DSGVTQTPKHLITATGQRVTLRCSPRSGDLSVYWYQQSLDQGLQFLIQYYNGEERAKGNILERFSAQQFPDLHSELNLSSLELGDSALYFCASSVDYNEQFFGPGTRLTVL.

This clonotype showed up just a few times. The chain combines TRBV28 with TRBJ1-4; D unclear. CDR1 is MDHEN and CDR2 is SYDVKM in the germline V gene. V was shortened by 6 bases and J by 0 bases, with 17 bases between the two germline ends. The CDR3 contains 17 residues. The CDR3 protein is CASSLKAISPTNEKLFF. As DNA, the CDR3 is TGTGCCAGCAGCCTAAAGGCTATATCCCCAACTAATGAAAAACTGTTTTTT.

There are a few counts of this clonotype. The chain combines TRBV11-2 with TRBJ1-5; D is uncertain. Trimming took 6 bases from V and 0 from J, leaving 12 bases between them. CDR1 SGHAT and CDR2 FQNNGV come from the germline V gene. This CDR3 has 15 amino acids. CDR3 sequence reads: CASSLHPDSNQPQHF. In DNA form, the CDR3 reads TGTGCCAGCAGTTTGCACCCGGATAGCAATCAGCCCCAGCATTTT.

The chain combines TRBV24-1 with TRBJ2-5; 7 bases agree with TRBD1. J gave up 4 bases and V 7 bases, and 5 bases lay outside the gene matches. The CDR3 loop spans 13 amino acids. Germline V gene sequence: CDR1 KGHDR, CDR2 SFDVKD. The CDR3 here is CATSRGGRETQYF. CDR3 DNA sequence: TGTGCCACCAGCCGAGGGGGCCGAGAGACCCAGTACTTC.

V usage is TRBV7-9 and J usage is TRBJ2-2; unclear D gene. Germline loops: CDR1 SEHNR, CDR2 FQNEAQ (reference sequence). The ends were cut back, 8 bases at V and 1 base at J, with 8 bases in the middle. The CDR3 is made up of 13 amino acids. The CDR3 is CASGPLNTGELFF. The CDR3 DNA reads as TGTGCCAGCGGACCCCTGAACACCGGGGAGCTGTTTTTT.

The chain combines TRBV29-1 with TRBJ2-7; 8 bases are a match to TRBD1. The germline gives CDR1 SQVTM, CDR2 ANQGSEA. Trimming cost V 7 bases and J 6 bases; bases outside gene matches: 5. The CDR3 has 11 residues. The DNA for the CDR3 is TGCAGCGGTAGGACAGGGACCGAGCAGTACTTC. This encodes CSGRTGTEQYF.

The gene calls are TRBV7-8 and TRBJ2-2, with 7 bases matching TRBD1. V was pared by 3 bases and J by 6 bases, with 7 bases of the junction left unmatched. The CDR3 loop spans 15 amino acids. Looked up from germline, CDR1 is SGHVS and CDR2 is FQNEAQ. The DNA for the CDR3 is TGTGCCAGCAGCTTTTACAGGGGAACGCCCGGGGAGCTGTTTTTT. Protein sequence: CASSFYRGTPGELFF. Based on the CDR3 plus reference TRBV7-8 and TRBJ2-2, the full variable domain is GAGVSQSPRYKVAKRGQDVALRCDPISGHVSLFWYQQALGQGPEFLTYFQNEAQLDKSGLPSDRFFAERPEGSVSTLKIQRTQQEDSAVYLCASSFYRGTPGELFFGEGSRLTVL.

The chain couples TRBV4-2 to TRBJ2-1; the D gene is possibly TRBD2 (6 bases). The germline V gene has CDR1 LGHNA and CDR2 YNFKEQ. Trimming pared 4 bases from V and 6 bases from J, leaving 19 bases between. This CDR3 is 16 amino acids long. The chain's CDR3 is CASSPSTREQSNEQFF. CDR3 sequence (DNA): TGTGCCAGCAGCCCCTCGACCCGGGAGCAATCCAATGAGCAGTTCTTC.